Listed below are T cell receptor beta chains from one sample, sequenced in a study of cytomegalovirus exposure and HLA in healthy donors. Method: immunoSEQ multiplex PCR; TCRdb's copy keeps in-frame clones and lacks some. The sample lists about 140,000 clones, 73% seen once, with under 15% in the top ten. What was sequenced was PBMCs. These receptors originate from a human donor in good health. CDR3s include the opening cysteine and the closing phenylalanine or tryptophan. Each record gives: V gene, clone size, J gene, D gene, CDR3 length, CDR3 DNA, CDR3 protein. A D gene is named only where the DNA matches it firmly. Clone size appears in some rows only: once, few, many, or a class for an expanded clone.

v_call: TRBV18
clone_size: -
j_call: TRBJ1-2
d_call: TRBD1
cdr3_length: 14
cdr3_nt: TGTGCCAGCTCTCAACAGGGGGTATCATATGGCTACACCTTC
cdr3_aa: CASSQQGVSYGYTF

v_call: TRBV10-3
clone_size: -
j_call: TRBJ1-2
d_call: TRBD1
cdr3_length: 14
cdr3_nt: TGTGCCATCACTGGGGACAGGGTTAACTATGGCTACACCTTC
cdr3_aa: CAITGDRVNYGYTF

v_call: TRBV14
clone_size: -
j_call: TRBJ1-2
d_call: TRBD1
cdr3_length: 17
cdr3_nt: TGTGCCAGCAGCCCTGCAGCCCGGGACAGTTATAACTATGGCTACACCTTC
cdr3_aa: CASSPAARDSYNYGYTF

v_call: TRBV7-6
clone_size: -
j_call: TRBJ1-1
d_call: -
cdr3_length: 13
cdr3_nt: TGTGCCAGCAGCTTAGAAGAGTACACTGAAGCTTTCTTT
cdr3_aa: CASSLEEYTEAFF

v_call: TRBV5-6
clone_size: -
j_call: TRBJ1-2
d_call: -
cdr3_length: 17
cdr3_nt: TGTGCCAGCAGCTTGTCGCGCGGAGGGTACGGAGTATTCGGCTACACCTTC
cdr3_aa: CASSLSRGGYGVFGYTF

v_call: TRBV28
clone_size: few
j_call: TRBJ2-7
d_call: -
cdr3_length: 14
cdr3_nt: TGTGCCAGCAGTTCGGCGACAGGCCCCTACGAGCAGTACTTC
cdr3_aa: CASSSATGPYEQYF

v_call: TRBV5-1
clone_size: -
j_call: TRBJ2-7
d_call: -
cdr3_length: 15
cdr3_nt: TGCGCCAGCAGCTCCGAGGAGCCCCCCTCCTACGAGCAGTACTTC
cdr3_aa: CASSSEEPPSYEQYF

v_call: TRBV12-5
clone_size: -
j_call: TRBJ1-5
d_call: TRBD1
cdr3_length: 14
cdr3_nt: TGTGCTAGTGGTTCGACAGGGGGCCGTCAGCCCCAGCATTTT
cdr3_aa: CASGSTGGRQPQHF

v_call: TRBV2
clone_size: few
j_call: TRBJ1-5
d_call: -
cdr3_length: 14
cdr3_nt: TGTGCCAGCAGTGAAATTGACACTGCGTTGCCCCAGCATTTT
cdr3_aa: CASSEIDTALPQHF

v_call: TRBV6-4
clone_size: -
j_call: TRBJ2-3
d_call: -
cdr3_length: 15
cdr3_nt: TGTGCCAGCAGTGACTCGAGTGCTCCCGCGGATACGCAGTATTTT
cdr3_aa: CASSDSSAPADTQYF

v_call: TRBV5-1
clone_size: -
j_call: TRBJ2-1
d_call: TRBD1
cdr3_length: 16
cdr3_nt: TGCGCCAGCAGCTTCGCACCGGGACAGGGAACAAATGAGCAGTTCTTC
cdr3_aa: CASSFAPGQGTNEQFF

v_call: TRBV19
clone_size: -
j_call: TRBJ2-7
d_call: -
cdr3_length: 12
cdr3_nt: TGTGCCATAAGGAATGCCCTAGGCGAGCAGTACTTC
cdr3_aa: CAIRNALGEQYF

v_call: TRBV9
clone_size: -
j_call: TRBJ2-2
d_call: -
cdr3_length: 16
cdr3_nt: TGTGCCAGCAGCGACACGTGGCACATGAACACCGGGGAGCTGTTTTTT
cdr3_aa: CASSDTWHMNTGELFF

v_call: TRBV19
clone_size: -
j_call: TRBJ1-1
d_call: TRBD1
cdr3_length: 13
cdr3_nt: TGTGCCAGTAGTCCCCGACAGACAGGGGAAGCTTTCTTT
cdr3_aa: CASSPRQTGEAFF

v_call: TRBV10-3
clone_size: -
j_call: TRBJ1-1
d_call: TRBD1
cdr3_length: 16
cdr3_nt: TGTGCCATCAGTGGCGGGACAGGGGACGGAAATTACGAAGCTTTCTTT
cdr3_aa: CAISGGTGDGNYEAFF

v_call: TRBV7-6
clone_size: -
j_call: TRBJ2-5
d_call: TRBD1
cdr3_length: 14
cdr3_nt: TGTGCCAGCAGCTCGGTGGACAGGGAGGAGACCCAGTACTTC
cdr3_aa: CASSSVDREETQYF

v_call: TRBV5-6
clone_size: -
j_call: TRBJ2-1
d_call: TRBD2
cdr3_length: 15
cdr3_nt: TGTGCCAGCAGCTCGGGACTAGCGGGAGCGGGTGAGCAGTTCTTC
cdr3_aa: CASSSGLAGAGEQFF

v_call: TRBV28
clone_size: -
j_call: TRBJ1-5
d_call: -
cdr3_length: 10
cdr3_nt: TGTGCCACGTCGGGGCAGCCCCAGCATTTT
cdr3_aa: CATSGQPQHF

v_call: TRBV11-3
clone_size: -
j_call: TRBJ2-1
d_call: TRBD1
cdr3_length: 15
cdr3_nt: TGTGCCAGCAGCCCCCCCCGGACAGGTAGGAATGAGCAGTTCTTC
cdr3_aa: CASSPPRTGRNEQFF

v_call: TRBV19
clone_size: -
j_call: TRBJ2-2
d_call: TRBD2
cdr3_length: 15
cdr3_nt: TGTGCCAGTAGTTCCGGGACTAGTTTCACCGGGGAGCTGTTTTTT
cdr3_aa: CASSSGTSFTGELFF

v_call: TRBV19
clone_size: -
j_call: TRBJ2-7
d_call: -
cdr3_length: 15
cdr3_nt: TGTGCCAGTAGTATCCTTCCAGGGTATCGCTACGAGCAGTACTTC
cdr3_aa: CASSILPGYRYEQYF

v_call: TRBV11-3
clone_size: -
j_call: TRBJ2-1
d_call: TRBD1
cdr3_length: 20
cdr3_nt: TGTGCCAGCAGCTTAGACCACCCGGGACAGGGGGTCGCCAACTACAATGAGCAGTTCTTC
cdr3_aa: CASSLDHPGQGVANYNEQFF

v_call: TRBV9
clone_size: -
j_call: TRBJ2-5
d_call: -
cdr3_length: 15
cdr3_nt: TGTGCCAGCAGCGTAGACGGTTTAAACCAAGAGACCCAGTACTTC
cdr3_aa: CASSVDGLNQETQYF

v_call: TRBV9
clone_size: -
j_call: TRBJ2-1
d_call: TRBD2
cdr3_length: 16
cdr3_nt: TGTGCCAGCAGCGTAGAGGTGCGACTAGCAGGCAATGAGCAGTTCTTC
cdr3_aa: CASSVEVRLAGNEQFF

v_call: TRBV6-1
clone_size: -
j_call: TRBJ2-7
d_call: TRBD1
cdr3_length: 15
cdr3_nt: TGTGCCAGCAGTCACCTTCCGGGACAGGGTTCCGAGCAGTACTTC
cdr3_aa: CASSHLPGQGSEQYF

v_call: TRBV6-6
clone_size: -
j_call: TRBJ2-7
d_call: -
cdr3_length: 15
cdr3_nt: TGTGCCAGCAGTTTTTGGTTAGAGACATCCTACGAGCAGTACTTC
cdr3_aa: CASSFWLETSYEQYF

v_call: TRBV7-2
clone_size: -
j_call: TRBJ2-5
d_call: TRBD2
cdr3_length: 14
cdr3_nt: TGTGCCAGCAGCGGGGGGACTAGCTTCGAGACCCAGTACTTC
cdr3_aa: CASSGGTSFETQYF

v_call: TRBV29-1
clone_size: few
j_call: TRBJ2-5
d_call: TRBD1
cdr3_length: 12
cdr3_nt: TGCAGCGCACGGGACAGCCAAGAGACCCAGTACTTC
cdr3_aa: CSARDSQETQYF

v_call: TRBV18
clone_size: once
j_call: TRBJ1-1
d_call: -
cdr3_length: 11
cdr3_nt: TGTGCCAGCTCACCTTCTACTGAAGCTTTCTTT
cdr3_aa: CASSPSTEAFF

v_call: TRBV25-1
clone_size: few
j_call: TRBJ2-7
d_call: -
cdr3_length: 12
cdr3_nt: TGTGCCAGCAGTGTGGCGGTCGGCGAGCAGTACTTC
cdr3_aa: CASSVAVGEQYF

v_call: TRBV19
clone_size: few
j_call: TRBJ1-1
d_call: -
cdr3_length: 18
cdr3_nt: TGTGCCAGTAGCATAGATAGGCAGGCCCACCCCCAGGGCACTGAAGCTTTCTTT
cdr3_aa: CASSIDRQAHPQGTEAFF

v_call: TRBV14
clone_size: -
j_call: TRBJ1-1
d_call: -
cdr3_length: 14
cdr3_nt: TGTGCCAGCAGCCGCCCGACAGGGAACACTGAAGCTTTCTTT
cdr3_aa: CASSRPTGNTEAFF

v_call: TRBV7-3
clone_size: -
j_call: TRBJ2-7
d_call: TRBD2
cdr3_length: 15
cdr3_nt: TGTGCCAGCAGCTTAAACGGGGGGGCCGTATACGAGCAGTACTTC
cdr3_aa: CASSLNGGAVYEQYF

v_call: TRBV7-7
clone_size: -
j_call: TRBJ2-1
d_call: -
cdr3_length: 13
cdr3_nt: TGTGCTAGCAGCAACCTAGTGGCGGGGGAGCAGTTCTTC
cdr3_aa: CASSNLVAGEQFF

v_call: TRBV6-5
clone_size: once
j_call: TRBJ1-1
d_call: -
cdr3_length: 14
cdr3_nt: TGTGCCAGCAGTTACTCATCGGGGTTCACTGAAGCTTTCTTT
cdr3_aa: CASSYSSGFTEAFF

v_call: TRBV9
clone_size: few
j_call: TRBJ1-2
d_call: -
cdr3_length: 16
cdr3_nt: TGTGCCAGCAGCGTCAGTGCCGGGACATCCAACTATGGCTACACCTTC
cdr3_aa: CASSVSAGTSNYGYTF

v_call: TRBV6-5
clone_size: -
j_call: TRBJ1-1
d_call: TRBD1
cdr3_length: 15
cdr3_nt: TGTGCCAGCAGTTACTCTGGGACAGGGGTGACTGAAGCTTTCTTT
cdr3_aa: CASSYSGTGVTEAFF

v_call: TRBV5-4
clone_size: -
j_call: TRBJ2-1
d_call: -
cdr3_length: 11
cdr3_nt: TGTGCCAGCAGCCTATACAATGAGCAGTTCTTC
cdr3_aa: CASSLYNEQFF

v_call: TRBV11-2
clone_size: -
j_call: TRBJ2-7
d_call: TRBD1
cdr3_length: 13
cdr3_nt: TGTGCCAGCAGCCAGGACAGGGCCTACGAGCAGTACTTC
cdr3_aa: CASSQDRAYEQYF

v_call: TRBV19
clone_size: -
j_call: TRBJ1-5
d_call: TRBD1
cdr3_length: 14
cdr3_nt: TGTGCCAGTAGTACCACAGGGGGCGTTCAGCCCCAGCATTTT
cdr3_aa: CASSTTGGVQPQHF

v_call: TRBV5-6
clone_size: -
j_call: TRBJ1-4
d_call: TRBD1
cdr3_length: 15
cdr3_nt: TGTGCCAGCAGCTTGTCGACAGGGCATAATGAAAAACTGTTTTTT
cdr3_aa: CASSLSTGHNEKLFF

v_call: TRBV5-1
clone_size: -
j_call: TRBJ2-2
d_call: TRBD1
cdr3_length: 16
cdr3_nt: TGCGCCAGCAGAGAATCGGGACAGGTTAACACCGGGGAGCTATTTTTT
cdr3_aa: CASRESGQVNTGELFF